This T cell receptor (beta chain) comes out of a study of T-cell reconstitution after alpha-beta-depleted transplantation in children. CDR1 and CDR2 from the germline V gene are LGHNA and YSLEER. V shed 0 bases and J shed 6 bases, with 13 bases lying between them. The CDR3 runs to 15 residues. Unique molecular identifiers were built into the TCRbeta library. A single record per CDR3 protein comes from TCRdb applying MiXCR to the PCR reads. The sample lists about 610,000 distinct CDR3 sequences; roughly a tenth were seen once. This clonotype showed up just a few times. The input for sequencing was PBMCs from the stem cell graft donor, taken from the stem cell graft. The V gene is TRBV4-3, the J gene TRBJ2-3; D possibly corresponds to TRBD2 (5 bases). The TCR comes from a human donor who donated a stem cell graft to a child with acute myeloid leukemia. The CDR3 loop reads CASSQDPSSGDTQYF. The CDR3 coding sequence is TGCGCCAGCAGCCAAGACCCTAGCTCGGGTGATACGCAGTATTTT.